The 25 T cell receptor beta chains below come from one sample, sequenced in a study of spatial heterogeneity in lung cancer. TCRdb recomputed calls from the 5' RACE reads with MiXCR, one row per CDR3 protein. This table holds roughly 48,000 distinct CDR3 sequences, roughly 5% found once. Time point denoted: sample taken at primary tumor resection. The sample here was PBMCs, taken at surgery. The receptors shown here come from a male donor with early-stage non-small cell lung cancer.

The chain joins TRBV7-2 to TRBJ1-3; 9 bases align to TRBD1. The germline V gene encodes CDR1 SGHTA and CDR2 FQGNSA. V was clipped by 0 bases and J by 2 bases; unmatched bases: 2. The CDR3 contains 16 residues. For the CDR3, the DNA is TGTGCCAGCAGCTTAGCGGGGACAGGGACTGGAAACACCATATATTTT. Its protein is CASSLAGTGTGNTIYF.

A few counts support this clonotype. The rearrangement links TRBV5-1 to TRBJ2-1, with 7 bases identical to TRBD2. Germline CDR1 is SGHRS and CDR2 is YFSETQ. The CDR3 runs 15 residues. With 4 bases clipped from V and 9 bases from J, the junction kept 13 bases outside the gene matches. DNA of the CDR3: TGCGCCAGCAGCCAACCCCCGTCCGGGGGGAGTGAGCAGTTCTTC. This translates into CASSQPPSGGSEQFF.

V gene TRBV6-1 combines with J gene TRBJ2-1; 14 bases match TRBD2. CDR3 length: 17 amino acids. Trimming removed 6 bases from V and 6 bases from J; junction bases left unmatched: 10. Germline V gene data show CDR1 as MNHNS and CDR2 as SASEGT. The CDR3 reads CASSRPGLAGEGNEQFF. The CDR3 DNA follows: TGTGCCAGCAGCCGGCCGGGACTAGCGGGAGAAGGCAATGAGCAGTTCTTC.

This clonotype is medium-sized (0.01 to 0.1%) within its sample. The rearrangement uses TRBV12-3 or TRBV12-4 and TRBJ2-1, with a weak D call TRBD2 (5 bases). The V and J ends lost 4 bases and 9 bases respectively, with 13 bases between them. The CDR3 length is 13 residues. The CDR3 region is CASSSLGVGEQFF. In DNA form, the CDR3 reads TGTGCCAGCAGTTCACTAGGAGTTGGTGAGCAGTTCTTC.

The sample holds many counts of this clonotype. The V and J genes are TRBV28 and TRBJ1-4; D call uncertain. This CDR3 is built from 15 residues. Germline V gene lookup returns CDR1 MDHEN and CDR2 SYDVKM. V lost 3 bases, J lost 4 bases, and 12 bases lay in between. CDR3 nucleotide sequence: TGTGCCAGCAGTTTGATTGTCTCTGGTAATGAAAAACTGTTTTTT. Protein product: CASSLIVSGNEKLFF.

This clonotype was recorded many times. The chain links TRBV20-1 to TRBJ2-7; the D gene is possibly TRBD2 (7 bases). V was pared by 0 bases and J by 4 bases, with 16 bases between. Per the germline V gene, CDR1 is DFQATT and CDR2 is SNEGSKA (reference sequence). This CDR3 is 15 amino acids long. The CDR3 region is CSARDHGGRWYEQYF. In DNA, the CDR3 is TGCAGTGCTAGAGATCACGGGGGGCGCTGGTACGAGCAGTACTTC.

This clonotype was recorded at least ten times. The genes are TRBV6-2 or TRBV6-3 and TRBJ2-7, with D unresolved. V lost 8 bases, J lost 9 bases, and 14 bases lay in between. Germline CDR1 reads MNHEY; CDR2 reads SVGEGT. The CDR3 is 11 residues long. CDR3 DNA: TGTGCCAGCGAAGGTGGGGTTGTGCAGTACTTC. Its translation: CASEGGVVQYF.

This clonotype was detected ten times or more. The rearrangement joins TRBV7-2 to TRBJ2-7; D call uncertain. Trimming took off 2 bases at V and 0 bases at J, with 8 bases between the two ends. The germline gives CDR1 SGHTA, CDR2 FQGNSA. This CDR3 is built from 14 residues. CDR3 residues: CASSLTSVSYEQYF. CDR3 in DNA: TGTGCCAGCAGCTTAACGTCGGTCTCCTACGAGCAGTACTTC.

The sample holds many counts of this clonotype. V usage is TRBV10-2 and J usage is TRBJ2-5; D is ambiguous. From germline, CDR1 is WSHSY and CDR2 SAAADI. Trimming took off 2 bases at V and 4 bases at J, with 2 bases between the two ends. The CDR3 runs 11 residues. The CDR3 DNA sequence: TGCGCCAGCAGTGAGGGAGAGACCCAGTACTTC. It translates to CASSEGETQYF.

This clonotype appeared many times. The chain combines TRBV7-2 with TRBJ2-3, with D hard to call. Germline-derived CDR1 and CDR2 are SGHTA and FQGNSA. This CDR3 spans 13 amino acids. V lost 7 bases, J lost 5 bases, and 13 bases lay in between. The CDR3 DNA reads TGTGCCAGCACCTTCCACCTAGAAGATACGCAGTATTTT. Residues: CASTFHLEDTQYF.

This clonotype has ten or more counts. The rearrangement uses TRBV20-1 and TRBJ2-7; D might be TRBD1 or TRBD2, each matching 5 bases. This CDR3 contains 14 residues. V was cut by 0 bases and J by 4 bases, with 13 bases left in between. Looked up from germline, CDR1 is DFQATT and CDR2 is SNEGSKA (reference sequence). Written as DNA, the CDR3 is TGCAGTGCTAGAGACAGGGAGTTCTTTTACGAGCAGTACTTC. Residues: CSARDREFFYEQYF.

There are many counts of this clonotype. The genes are TRBV20-1 and TRBJ2-3, with TRBD2 identical over 12 bases. Germline loops: CDR1 DFQATT, CDR2 SNEGSKA (reference sequence). CDR3 length equals 16 residues. The V and J ends lost 3 bases and 1 base, in that order; junction bases with no gene match: 5. The CDR3 spells CSASPTSGGRTDTQYF. CDR3 DNA sequence: TGCAGTGCTAGTCCGACTAGCGGGGGACGCACAGATACGCAGTATTTT.

This clonotype was recorded many times. DNA of the CDR3: TGTGCCAGCAGTTTAAGCCGACCAACTAATGAAAAACTGTTTTTT. Protein product: CASSLSRPTNEKLFF. The chain employs TRBV12-3 or TRBV12-4 and TRBJ1-4; D is unresolved. Trimming left V 2 bases short and J 0 bases short, with 7 bases between. The CDR3 runs 15 residues.

The table lists this clonotype with many counts. V gene TRBV20-1 combines with J gene TRBJ2-1; no clear D. V dropped 6 bases and J dropped 3 bases, with 6 bases sitting between them. The CDR3 runs 11 residues. CDR1 and CDR2 from the germline V gene are DFQATT and SNEGSKA (reference sequence). CDR3 sequence (DNA): TGCAGTGCGGGTAACTACAATGAGCAGTTCTTC. Translated: CSAGNYNEQFF.

This clonotype was seen repeatedly, ten times or more. The rearrangement joins TRBV7-2 to TRBJ2-5; 11 positions agree with TRBD2. CDR1 and CDR2 (germline): SGHTA, FQGNSA. With 5 bases clipped from V and 5 bases from J, the junction kept 10 bases outside the gene matches. The CDR3 has 16 amino acids. CDR3 in amino acids: CASSLQTSGRSETQYF. The CDR3 coding sequence is TGTGCCAGCAGCCTACAAACTAGCGGGAGATCTGAGACCCAGTACTTC.

This clonotype was recorded at least ten times. This chain joins TRBV20-1 and TRBJ1-1, with 7 bases lining up with TRBD1. The CDR3 runs 13 residues. The V segment lost 3 bases and the J segment 5 bases; nucleotides outside the gene matches: 6. The germline V gene has CDR1 DFQATT and CDR2 SNEGSKA (reference sequence). The CDR3 protein is CSASATGLTEAFF. The CDR3 DNA is TGCAGTGCTAGCGCGACAGGGTTAACTGAAGCTTTCTTT.

This clonotype has a handful of counts. The chain links TRBV6-5 to TRBJ2-3, with no clear D. Trimming removed 2 bases at V and 1 base at J, with 7 bases between. Germline V gene lookup returns CDR1 MNHEY and CDR2 SVGAGI. The CDR3 has 14 amino acids. The chain's CDR3 is CASSYGAGTDTQYF. CDR3 DNA sequence: TGTGCCAGCAGTTACGGTGCAGGCACAGATACGCAGTATTTT.

The CDR3 nucleotides read TGTGCCAGCAGTCTCCCTCAGGGCGCGAACACTGAAGCTTTCTTT. Encoded protein: CASSLPQGANTEAFF. The V call is TRBV28, the J call TRBJ1-1; D might be TRBD1 (5 bases). V lost 5 bases to trimming and J lost 1 base, with 14 bases between them. Germline V CDR1 and CDR2: MDHEN, SYDVKM. This CDR3 contains 15 residues.

This clonotype showed up many times. V and J are TRBV29-1 and TRBJ1-5; no clear D. The CDR3 length is 12 residues. In germline, CDR1 is SQVTM, CDR2 ANQGSEA. V gave up 6 bases and J gave up 11 bases, with 17 bases separating them. The CDR3 loop is CSVRRPSGAQHF. The CDR3 DNA reads TGCAGCGTCCGACGTCCTTCGGGAGCCCAGCATTTT.

In its sample, this clonotype was seen many times. The chain couples TRBV2 to TRBJ2-7; D call uncertain. The CDR3 extends over 12 amino acids. Between the trimmed V and J ends, which lost 10 bases and 1 base, there was a span of 11 bases. The V gene's germline CDR1 is SNHLY and CDR2 FYNNEI. The CDR3: CATSQFSYEQYF. The CDR3 DNA is TGTGCCACCTCACAGTTTTCCTACGAGCAGTACTTC. The full variable domain, completed using reference TRBV2 and TRBJ2-7, is EPEVTQTPSHQVTQMGQEVILRCVPISNHLYFYWYRQILGQKVEFLVSFYNNEISEKSEIFDDQFSVERPDGSNFTLKIRSTKLEDSAMYFCATSQFSYEQYFGPGTRLTVT.

This clonotype was seen ten or more times. The chain recombines TRBV11-2 with TRBJ2-6, with D unresolved. Germline loops: CDR1 SGHAT, CDR2 FQNNGV. The CDR3 extends over 14 amino acids. Trimming removed 3 bases at V and 4 bases at J, with 7 bases between. In DNA, the CDR3 is TGTGCCAGCAGCTTTGGTGGCGGGGCCAACGTCCTGACTTTC. This gives the protein CASSFGGGANVLTF.

This clonotype was seen repeatedly, ten times or more. This chain joins TRBV3-1 and TRBJ2-2; D is unresolved. V gave up 1 base and J gave up 3 bases, with 3 bases separating them. The CDR3 extends over 13 amino acids. The germline gives CDR1 LGHDT, CDR2 YNNKEL (reference sequence). This chain's CDR3 is CASSQGYTGELFF. In DNA, the CDR3 is TGTGCCAGCAGCCAAGGGTACACCGGGGAGCTGTTTTTT.

This clonotype was detected many times. The rearrangement links TRBV7-3 to TRBJ2-7; TRBD1 agrees at 9 bases. After removal of 6 bases from V and 6 bases from J, the junction contained 6 bases not matched to a gene. The CDR3 runs 13 residues. CDR1 SGHTA and CDR2 FQGTGA come from the germline V gene. The CDR3 DNA is TGTGCCAGCAGTCCGGGACAGGGCAGCGAGCAGTACTTC. Protein product: CASSPGQGSEQYF.

This clonotype has ten or more counts. The gene calls are TRBV5-1 and TRBJ2-7, with 8 positions matching TRBD1. The CDR3 is 14 residues long. CDR1 and CDR2 from the germline V gene are SGHRS and YFSETQ. The junction had 4 bases not matched to a gene; V was cut back by 2 bases and J by 3 bases. The CDR3 nucleotides are TGCGCCAGCAGCTTTCAGGGGGCCCTCTACGAGCAGTACTTC. This encodes CASSFQGALYEQYF.

This clonotype was picked up a small number of times. The genes are TRBV15 and TRBJ2-1; 10 bases line up with TRBD2. The CDR3 has 15 amino acids. Germline assignment: CDR1 LNHNV and CDR2 YYDKDF (reference sequence). Losses at the gene ends were 1 base for V and 9 bases for J; bases not matched to a gene: 6. The DNA of the CDR3 is TGTGCCACCAGCAGAGTCTCAAGCGGGAGGGTTGAGCAGTTCTTC. As protein: CATSRVSSGRVEQFF.